This T cell receptor (beta chain) is from a study of blood T cell repertoires in COVID-19. Looking at the study overall: Researchers got acute and convalescent COVID-19 samples from the United States, Italy and Spain. PBMCs, B-cell-depleted T cells, or T cells were the source of the cDNA or gDNA that made up the material.

The authors' processing: Amplifying reference gene primers gave estimates of nucleated cell counts. Produced via immunoSEQ multiplex PCR; TCRdb's table is partial and in-frame only. The DNA gave D and trimming, while V, J and clone size come from that table. The sample consists of about 140,000 clones, almost 90% of them appearing once. The CDR3 runs to 15 residues. Germline V gene lookup returns CDR1 LGHDT and CDR2 YNNKEL (reference sequence). V gave up 2 bases and J gave up 6 bases, with 14 bases separating them. The sequence was collected from a man over 45 with active or convalescent COVID-19. Sequencing input: peripheral blood. The rearrangement uses TRBV3-1 (or the pseudogene TRBV3-2) and TRBJ1-5; maybe TRBD1 (5 bases). CDR3 nucleotides: TGTGCCAGCAGCCAAAATCGGGGGAGGTCTCAGCCCCAGCATTTT. Translated: CASSQNRGRSQPQHF.